This TCR beta chain stems from a study of early T cells in non-severe SARS-CoV-2 infection. Study-wide background: It was bulk RNA from unsorted whole blood that was sequenced, and the chains were unpaired. Study-wide results and caveats: CD4 and private specificities were missed by VDJdb matching, which favored anti-spike CD8 responses.

TCRdb re-called the 5' RACE reads with MiXCR, one entry per CDR3 protein. The table shows roughly 100,000 distinct CDR3 sequences, with 10% to 15% occurring only once. CDR1 and CDR2 (germline): MDHEN, SYDVKM. With 8 bases removed from V and 2 bases from J, the gap between germline ends came to 7 bases. This CDR3 spans 11 amino acids. This clonotype was counted only a few times. What it binds is not known. Sequencing was performed on whole blood. This chain uses TRBV28 with TRBJ2-7; D unclear. This receptor was obtained from an adult who was a healthcare worker with PCR-confirmed SARS-CoV-2 infection or an uninfected control (not recorded which). The CDR3 coding sequence is TGTGCCAGCTTGAACACCTACGAGCAGTACTTC. Its translation is CASLNTYEQYF.